These 8 T cell receptor beta chains were sequenced from one sample in a study of T cells after yellow fever vaccination. Via MiXCR, TCRdb re-called the 5' RACE reads, giving one row per CDR3 protein. The table has some 500,000 distinct CDR3 sequences, approximately 15% seen once. The source was PBMCs, collected on the day of the yellow fever booster vaccination. The receptors were gathered from a man younger than 40 who received the YFV17D yellow fever vaccine.

There are a few counts of this clonotype. CDR3 nucleotides: TGCGCCAGCAGCCGGAACCCCATACAGAATGAGCAGTTCTTC. As protein: CASSRNPIQNEQFF. The chain links TRBV4-1 to TRBJ2-1; D is unclear. This CDR3 is built from 14 residues. Germline CDR1 reads MGHRA; CDR2 reads YSYEKL. The V and J ends lost 4 bases and 7 bases respectively, with 14 bases between them.

This clonotype was observed a few times. The chain combines TRBV29-1 with TRBJ1-5; D might be TRBD1 (5 bases). CDR1 and CDR2 (germline): SQVTM, ANQGSEA. This CDR3 is built from 14 residues. Trimming pared 2 bases from V and 4 bases from J, leaving 12 bases between. The CDR3: CSVELGGYNQPQHF. CDR3 bases: TGCAGCGTTGAACTGGGGGGGTATAATCAGCCCCAGCATTTT.

Many counts were recorded for this clonotype. The rearrangement uses TRBV10-3 and TRBJ2-3; D gene unclear. The ends were cut back, 0 bases at V and 5 bases at J, with 6 bases in the middle. Germline V lookup: CDR1 ENHRY, CDR2 SYGVKD. The length of the CDR3 is 13 residues. CDR3 loop: CAISESTRDTQYF. CDR3 nucleotides: TGTGCCATCAGTGAGTCGACCAGAGATACGCAGTATTTT.

This clonotype was counted a few times. This chain links TRBV20-1 with TRBJ1-4; D not certain. Germline loops: CDR1 DFQATT, CDR2 SNEGSKA (reference sequence). There are 15 residues in the CDR3. Trimming pared 3 bases from V and 3 bases from J, leaving 14 bases between. Here the CDR3 reads CSARSGSVSNEKLFF. CDR3 nucleotides: TGCAGTGCTAGGAGCGGCAGCGTCTCTAATGAAAAACTGTTTTTT.

This clonotype was detected ten times or more. This chain links TRBV16 with TRBJ1-5, with D tentatively TRBD1 (5 bases). Germline V CDR1 and CDR2: KGHSY, FQNENV. V was shortened by 4 bases and J by 4 bases, with 11 bases between the two germline ends. The CDR3 spans 14 residues. CDR3 DNA: TGTGCCAGCAGCCGATCGGGGGGGAATCAGCCCCAGCATTTT. Its protein is CASSRSGGNQPQHF.

This clonotype was seen a handful of times. The chain employs TRBV30 and TRBJ2-3; 13 nucleotides agree with TRBD2. The CDR3 totals 14 residues. CDR1 and CDR2 from the germline V gene are GTSNPN and SVGIG (reference sequence). J was trimmed by 4 bases and V by 5 bases; bases with no gene match: 3. The CDR3 reads CAWGLAGASDTQYF. CDR3 DNA: TGTGCCTGGGGACTAGCGGGAGCTTCAGATACGCAGTATTTT. The whole variable domain, filled in from reference TRBV30 and TRBJ2-3, reads SQTIHQWPATLVQPVGSPLSLECTVEGTSNPNLYWYRQAAGRGLQLLFYSVGIGQISSEVPQNLSASRPQDRQFILSSKKLLLSDSGFYLCAWGLAGASDTQYFGPGTRLTVL.

This clonotype has a handful of counts. The V and J genes are TRBV5-6 and TRBJ2-1; TRBD2 matches at 8 bases. The CDR3 sequence is 15 residues long. Germline V CDR1 and CDR2: SGHDT, YYEEEE. The trim removed 4 bases at V and 7 bases at J, leaving 10 bases unmatched. CDR3 sequence reads: CASSALERGWNEQFF. CDR3 in DNA: TGTGCCAGCAGCGCCTTGGAGCGGGGGTGGAATGAGCAGTTCTTC.

This chain joins TRBV14 and TRBJ2-3; 9 bases agree with TRBD2. The germline gives CDR1 SGHDN, CDR2 FVKESK. This CDR3 has 17 amino acids. V lost 1 base and J lost 6; bases outside the gene matches: 11. The DNA for the CDR3 is TGTGCCAGCAGCCAAGTTCCTTTTAGCGGGAGACCGGATACGCAGTATTTT. Translating it yields CASSQVPFSGRPDTQYF.